What follows are 25 T cell receptor beta chains derived from one specimen sequenced in a study of blood T cells in healthy people across ages. Primed by a sample-barcoded 5' primer and a J-beta primer mix, a second PCR proceeded for about 7 to 12 cycles. TCRdb analysed the 5' RACE reads with MiXCR anew, one entry per CDR3 protein. The sample lists roughly 800,000 distinct CDR3 sequences; nearly 60% were seen once. Sequenced sample: blood. The receptors were sampled from a young man in good health.

This sequence joins TRBV4-1 and TRBJ2-1; possible D gene TRBD2, 6 bases. The V gene's germline CDR1 is MGHRA and CDR2 YSYEKL. The CDR3 sequence is 16 residues long. The ends were cut back, 0 bases at V and 5 bases at J, with 14 bases in the middle. The CDR3 DNA sequence: TGCGCCAGCAGCCAAGATCCGGCTAGCGTCGACAATGAGCAGTTCTTC. Translated, it gives CASSQDPASVDNEQFF.

This rearrangement joins TRBV20-1 to TRBJ1-2; TRBD1 is a possible D gene (6 bases). The CDR3 is 14 amino acids. Trimming left V 3 bases short and J 8 bases short, with 19 bases between. Germline V gene sequence: CDR1 DFQATT, CDR2 SNEGSKA (reference sequence). The CDR3: CSASFRDSRGGYTF. CDR3 bases: TGCAGTGCTAGTTTCCGGGACTCCAGGGGAGGCTACACCTTC.

Comments on this clonotype: The junction and the germline gene differ at one end; a read error may be behind it. The chain joins TRBV7-2 to TRBJ2-3; D is ambiguous. Germline V gene lookup returns CDR1 SGHTA and CDR2 FQGNSA. The CDR3 totals 14 residues. CDR3 amino acids: CARSFDPRSDTQYF. The CDR3 region has the DNA TGTGCCCGCAGCTTTGACCCCCGCTCAGATACGCAGTATTTT.

This clonotype appeared a few times. The chain links TRBV10-3 to TRBJ2-7; 11 bases line up with TRBD1. Germline CDR1 reads ENHRY; CDR2 reads SYGVKD. J gave up 6 bases and V 6 bases, and 7 bases lay outside the gene matches. The CDR3 extends over 14 amino acids. CDR3 region: CAISPGTGGIEQYF. The CDR3 DNA sequence: TGTGCCATCAGCCCCGGGACAGGGGGGATCGAGCAGTACTTC.

The chain joins TRBV18 to TRBJ1-4; D uncertain. The germline CDR1 and CDR2 sequences are KGHSH and LQKENI. The CDR3 has 15 residues. V was shortened by 6 bases and J by 5 bases, with 16 bases between the two germline ends. CDR3 DNA: TGTGCCAGCTCGAACAGCGTCATCGGGAATGAAAAACTGTTTTTT. Protein product: CASSNSVIGNEKLFF.

The chain carries TRBV4-1 and TRBJ2-7, with D perhaps assigned TRBD1 or TRBD2 (5 bases each). V shed 4 bases and J shed 8 bases, with 21 bases lying between them. CDR3 length equals 15 residues. Germline CDR1 and CDR2: MGHRA and YSYEKL. CDR3 nucleotides: TGCGCCAGCAGCCCCTCCTGGGACGGCTACGAGAAGCAGTACTTC. This sequence encodes CASSPSWDGYEKQYF.

V usage is TRBV20-1 and J usage is TRBJ2-5; TRBD2 matches at 7 bases. The CDR3 consists of 15 residues. CDR1 and CDR2 (germline): DFQATT, SNEGSKA (reference sequence). V lost 0 bases to trimming and J lost 4 bases; unmatched junction nucleotides: 8. The CDR3 coding sequence is TGCAGTGCTAGAGATCCTGGCGGGAGTGGAGAGACCCAGTACTTC. It specifies CSARDPGGSGETQYF.

V and J are TRBV7-9 and TRBJ2-7; unclear D gene. Trimming left V 4 bases short and J 0 bases short, with 10 bases between. Germline loops: CDR1 SEHNR, CDR2 FQNEAQ (reference sequence). The CDR3 covers 14 residues. The CDR3 region is CASSSPNSSYEQYF. DNA of the CDR3: TGTGCCAGCAGCTCACCAAACAGCTCCTACGAGCAGTACTTC. The full variable domain, rest sourced from reference TRBV7-9 and TRBJ2-7, is DTGVSQNPRHKITKRGQNVTFRCDPISEHNRLYWYRQTLGQGPEFLTYFQNEAQLEKSRLLSDRFSAERPKGSFSTLEIQRTEQGDSAMYLCASSSPNSSYEQYFGPGTRLTVT.

The gene calls are TRBV5-1 and TRBJ2-3; 7 nucleotides line up with TRBD2. Losses at the gene ends were 4 bases for V and 6 bases for J; bases not matched to a gene: 8. CDR3 length: 14 amino acids. Germline CDR1 reads SGHRS; CDR2 reads YFSETQ. The CDR3 sequence is CASSPRTRSDTQYF. CDR3 bases: TGCGCCAGCAGCCCTAGGACTAGATCGGATACGCAGTATTTT.

The chain recombines TRBV7-2 with TRBJ2-7; TRBD1 or TRBD2 may be the D gene (5 bases each). This CDR3 contains 13 residues. CDR1 SGHTA and CDR2 FQGNSA come from the germline V gene. V lost 5 bases and J 2 bases, leaving 10 bases between the germline ends. CDR3 nucleotide sequence: TGTGCCAGCAGCGGGGACCCGGCCTACGAGCAGTACTTC. Protein sequence: CASSGDPAYEQYF. The variable domain in full, completed from reference TRBV7-2 and TRBJ2-7, reads GAGVSQSPSNKVTEKGKDVELRCDPISGHTALYWYRQSLGQGLEFLIYFQGNSAPDKSGLPSDRFSAERTGGSVSTLTIQRTQQEDSAVYLCASSGDPAYEQYFGPGTRLTVT.

The chain combines TRBV18 with TRBJ2-6; D might be TRBD1 or TRBD2, each matching 5 bases. CDR3 length: 14 amino acids. The germline V gene has CDR1 KGHSH and CDR2 LQKENI. Trimming removed 6 bases at V and 4 bases at J, with 10 bases between. The CDR3 spells CASSGTTGANVLTF. The CDR3 nucleotides read TGTGCCAGCTCCGGGACGACGGGGGCCAACGTCCTGACTTTC.

This clonotype appeared a few times. J is TRBJ2-7 and V is TRBV18, with TRBD2 as a possible D gene (5 bases). CDR1 is KGHSH and CDR2 is LQKENI in the germline V gene. V was pared by 3 bases and J by 3 bases, with 9 bases between. The CDR3 is 13 residues long. The CDR3 loop reads CASSPELDYEQYF. The CDR3 region has the DNA TGTGCCAGCTCACCCGAACTAGACTACGAGCAGTACTTC.

This clonotype was seen a handful of times. This sequence joins TRBV6-5 and TRBJ2-7; 8 nucleotides match TRBD2. CDR3 length: 14 residues. Germline V gene sequence: CDR1 MNHEY, CDR2 SVGAGI. With 6 bases clipped from V and 5 bases from J, the junction kept 9 bases outside the gene matches. The CDR3 nucleotides read TGTGCCAGCAGCCCAGGGTCAGCGGGGGACGAGCAGTACTTC. Translated: CASSPGSAGDEQYF.

The V call is TRBV19, the J call TRBJ2-1, with D maybe TRBD2 (7 bases). Germline V gene lookup returns CDR1 LNHDA and CDR2 SQIVND (reference sequence). Trimming stripped 8 bases from V and 4 bases from J, with 15 bases between. The CDR3 is 14 amino acids. The CDR3 DNA reads as TGTGCCAGTCGCCGGGGGGCGGGTTACAATGAGCAGTTCTTC. Encoded protein: CASRRGAGYNEQFF.

The chain carries TRBV28 and TRBJ2-5; TRBD2 might be the D (5 bases). From germline, CDR1 is MDHEN and CDR2 SYDVKM. Trimming left V 4 bases short and J 7 bases short, with 19 bases between. There are 15 residues in the CDR3. CDR3 DNA sequence: TGTGCCAGCAGTTCGCCGGGGTCTTGGATGTGGACCCAGTACTTC. Protein product: CASSSPGSWMWTQYF.

The rearrangement links TRBV5-1 to TRBJ2-1; 10 bases line up with TRBD1. CDR1 and CDR2 (germline): SGHRS, YFSETQ. The CDR3 sequence is 16 residues long. The V gene end was trimmed by 3 bases and the J gene end by 8 bases; junction bases not matched to a gene: 11. The CDR3 loop is CASSYSGTGASDEQFF. The CDR3, as DNA: TGCGCCAGCAGCTACTCCGGGACAGGGGCTAGCGATGAGCAGTTCTTC.

This clonotype was detected once. The genes are TRBV20-1 and TRBJ2-1; 7 bases map to TRBD2. In germline, CDR1 is DFQATT, CDR2 SNEGSKA (reference sequence). The V segment lost 3 bases and the J segment 6 bases; nucleotides outside the gene matches: 5. The CDR3 extends over 13 amino acids. CDR3 DNA: TGCAGTGCTAGCGGGAGGACCGCCAATGAGCAGTTCTTC. It is translated as CSASGRTANEQFF.

This rearrangement joins TRBV5-1 to TRBJ2-5; D possibly corresponds to TRBD1 (6 bases). The germline gives CDR1 SGHRS, CDR2 YFSETQ. The CDR3 sequence is 14 residues long. V was trimmed by 3 bases and J by 5 bases, leaving 14 bases between them. Here the CDR3 reads CASSWGTSWETQYF. The DNA of the CDR3 is TGCGCCAGCAGCTGGGGGACATCGTGGGAGACCCAGTACTTC.

The rearrangement joins TRBV5-1 to TRBJ2-1; no reliable D call. CDR1 SGHRS and CDR2 YFSETQ come from the germline V gene. V was clipped by 3 bases and J by 5 bases, with 18 bases between them. The CDR3 is 16 residues long. This chain's CDR3 is CASSSAMGQIHNEQFF. CDR3 DNA: TGCGCCAGCAGCTCAGCCATGGGCCAAATCCACAATGAGCAGTTCTTC.

As DNA, the CDR3 is TGTGCCAGCAGTTTTGAAGCTTCACAGTTCTTC. Translation: CASSFEASQFF. This chain links TRBV12-3 or TRBV12-4 with TRBJ2-1; D call uncertain. The CDR3 has 11 amino acids. Trimming cost V 3 bases and J 13 bases, with 10 bases left between them.

The chain has TRBV12-3 or TRBV12-4 and TRBJ2-7, with D tentatively TRBD1 (6 bases). Trimming took 6 bases from V and 8 from J, leaving 20 bases between them. The CDR3 covers 14 residues. CDR3 DNA sequence: TGTGCCAGCAGGCCTCAGGGGTTCGGGGCCCAGCAGTACTTC. It specifies CASRPQGFGAQQYF.

The CDR3 nucleotides read TGTGCCAGCAGCGCCCCCTGGGGAGGGGCGGCTGAGCAGTACTTC. The encoded protein is CASSAPWGGAAEQYF. The chain couples TRBV9 to TRBJ2-7; 7 bases map to TRBD2. J gave up 7 bases and V 3 bases, and 13 bases lay outside the gene matches. This CDR3 spans 15 amino acids. Germline V CDR1 and CDR2: SGDLS, YYNGEE.

The rearrangement links TRBV27 to TRBJ2-5; 7 bases are a match to TRBD1. The J call may be incorrect, as the DNA end agrees better with TRBJ2-7. The CDR3 has 13 amino acids. Germline V gives CDR1 MNHEY, CDR2 SMNVEV (reference sequence). The CDR3 loop is CASSYLGQSEQYF. The CDR3 nucleotides are TGTGCCAGCAGTTACCTGGGACAGTCCGAGCAGTACTTC.

V and J are TRBV28 and TRBJ2-5; 14 bases are a match to TRBD2. The end of the DNA aligns better with TRBJ2-7, so the J call may be wrong. The germline V gene encodes CDR1 MDHEN and CDR2 SYDVKM. The CDR3 covers 15 residues. The CDR3 nucleotides read TGTGCCAGCACTCAAGGGACTAGCGGGAGCCGCGAGCAGTACTTC. This codes for CASTQGTSGSREQYF.

This clonotype is a singleton in its sample. The rearrangement links TRBV7-3 to TRBJ2-3; 7 bases agree with TRBD2. The junction had 8 bases not matched to a gene; V was cut back by 5 bases and J by 6 bases. CDR1 and CDR2 from the germline V gene are SGHTA and FQGTGA. This CDR3 has 14 residues. The CDR3 loop reads CASSPGLVLDTQYF. In nucleotides, the CDR3 is TGTGCCAGCAGCCCTGGACTAGTCTTGGATACGCAGTATTTT.